This T cell receptor beta chain was observed in a study of shared clonotypes between healthy human individuals. Subsets obtained from CD4+ cells comprised CD45RA+ naive and CD45RA-negative memory cells. Study-level results: Among a handful of donors, around 5% of naive CD4 clonotypes were found in common. Sampling involved blood alone; tissue repertoires likely differ.

Details on this clone: What it binds is unknown.

At deep level, the assay was performed. Assay: immunoSEQ multiplex PCR; the TCRdb copy retains only in-frame clones and omits some. The sample holds about 1.5 million clones, 95% to 99% seen once. CDR3 length equals 15 residues. The V gene's germline CDR1 is MNHEY and CDR2 SVGAGI. V lost 5 bases to trimming and J lost 9 bases; unmatched junction nucleotides: 13. Source material: naive CD4+ T cells sorted from blood. Specified subset: CD45RA+ positively selected. The TCR originated in a man under 40 in good health. The chain links TRBV6-5 to TRBJ2-3; 8 nucleotides line up with TRBD2. In DNA, the CDR3 is TGTGCCAGCAGTCAATCTAGAAGCGGGAGTGTAACGCAGTATTTT. Protein product: CASSQSRSGSVTQYF.